These T cell receptor beta chains were read from a single sample in a study of HIV-infected patients and healthy controls. TCRdb itself ran the 5' RACE reads through MiXCR, one entry per CDR3 protein. This sample has several thousand distinct CDR3 sequences, with more than 7.5% found just once. The source material was blood, sampled during antiretroviral therapy. The receptors stem from an adult with HIV infection. Each CDR3 is given with its conserved first and last residue. Fields, in order: D gene, clone size, V gene, J gene, CDR3 protein, CDR3 DNA. A D gene is named only where the DNA matches it firmly. A row's size may be missing; if present it is once, few, many or a size class.

d_call: .; clone_size: many; v_call: TRBV18; j_call: TRBJ1-5; cdr3_aa: CASSPQAAGSNQPQHF; cdr3_nt: TGTGCCAGCTCACCACAGGCGGCAGGAAGCAATCAGCCCCAGCATTTT
d_call: .; clone_size: many; v_call: TRBV11-1; j_call: TRBJ2-7; cdr3_aa: CASSLQGPEYEQYF; cdr3_nt: TGTGCCAGCAGCTTGCAGGGGCCAGAATACGAGCAGTACTTC
d_call: .; clone_size: many; v_call: TRBV29-1; j_call: TRBJ2-1; cdr3_aa: CSASADPGSYNEQFF; cdr3_nt: TGCAGCGCAAGTGCTGACCCGGGCTCCTACAATGAGCAGTTCTTC
d_call: TRBD1; clone_size: medium-sized; v_call: TRBV27; j_call: TRBJ1-5; cdr3_aa: CASSWTGNRNQPQHF; cdr3_nt: TGTGCCAGCAGTTGGACAGGGAACCGCAATCAGCCCCAGCATTTT
d_call: TRBD1; clone_size: medium-sized; v_call: TRBV7-3; j_call: TRBJ2-3; cdr3_aa: CASSTDRGTDTQYF; cdr3_nt: TGTGCCAGCAGCACCGACAGGGGCACAGATACGCAGTATTTT
d_call: .; clone_size: medium-sized; v_call: TRBV24-1; j_call: TRBJ1-2; cdr3_aa: CATSDSVRGWDGYTF; cdr3_nt: TGTGCCACCAGTGATTCCGTCCGGGGCTGGGATGGCTACACCTTC
d_call: .; clone_size: many; v_call: TRBV3-1; j_call: TRBJ2-2; cdr3_aa: CASSLSRELFF; cdr3_nt: TGTGCCAGCAGCCTTTCACGGGAGCTGTTTTTT
d_call: TRBD2; clone_size: medium-sized; v_call: TRBV24-1; j_call: TRBJ2-1; cdr3_aa: CATSDPRTSAINEQFF; cdr3_nt: TGTGCCACCAGTGACCCCCGGACTAGCGCTATCAATGAGCAGTTCTTC
d_call: .; clone_size: many; v_call: TRBV5-5; j_call: TRBJ1-2; cdr3_aa: CASSLDRMPHYGYTF; cdr3_nt: TGTGCCAGCAGTTTAGACAGGATGCCCCACTATGGCTACACCTTC
d_call: .; clone_size: medium-sized; v_call: TRBV27; j_call: TRBJ2-7; cdr3_aa: CASSYAGPPSSYEQYF; cdr3_nt: TGTGCCAGCAGTTATGCGGGACCCCCGAGCTCCTACGAGCAGTACTTC
d_call: .; clone_size: many; v_call: TRBV7-8; j_call: TRBJ2-6; cdr3_aa: CASSLGAGTSGANVLTF; cdr3_nt: TGTGCCAGCAGCTTAGGGGCGGGGACCTCTGGGGCCAACGTCCTGACTTTC
d_call: TRBD1; clone_size: medium-sized; v_call: TRBV28; j_call: TRBJ2-7; cdr3_aa: CASSYRQGLDEQYF; cdr3_nt: TGTGCCAGCAGTTATCGACAGGGTCTGGACGAGCAGTACTTC
d_call: TRBD1; clone_size: many; v_call: TRBV25-1; j_call: TRBJ2-3; cdr3_aa: CASSEGTGYYTDTQYF; cdr3_nt: TGTGCCAGCAGTGAAGGGACAGGGTACTACACAGATACGCAGTATTTT
d_call: .; clone_size: medium-sized; v_call: TRBV30; j_call: TRBJ1-5; cdr3_aa: CAWSDSPGTPQHF; cdr3_nt: TGTGCCTGGAGTGACTCCCCAGGGACACCCCAGCATTTT
d_call: .; clone_size: medium-sized; v_call: TRBV9; j_call: TRBJ1-6; cdr3_aa: CASSAGHPLSSYNSPLHF; cdr3_nt: TGTGCCAGCAGCGCCGGACATCCCTTGAGCTCCTATAATTCACCCCTCCACTTT
d_call: TRBD1; clone_size: many; v_call: TRBV4-2; j_call: TRBJ2-1; cdr3_aa: CASSQMPGQGHNNEQFF; cdr3_nt: TGTGCCAGCAGCCAAATGCCGGGACAGGGACACAACAATGAGCAGTTCTTC
d_call: .; clone_size: many; v_call: TRBV28; j_call: TRBJ1-5; cdr3_aa: CASSLGNSNQPQHF; cdr3_nt: TGTGCCAGCAGTTTGGGAAATAGCAATCAGCCCCAGCATTTT
d_call: .; clone_size: .; v_call: TRBV5-1; j_call: TRBJ2-7; cdr3_aa: CASSLEAPEDEQYF; cdr3_nt: TGCGCCAGCAGCTTGGAGGCTCCTGAGGACGAGCAGTACTTC
d_call: .; clone_size: many; v_call: TRBV6-2/TRBV6-3; j_call: TRBJ1-5; cdr3_aa: CASSYPLYQPQHF; cdr3_nt: TGTGCCAGCAGTTACCCATTATATCAGCCCCAGCATTTT
d_call: .; clone_size: many; v_call: TRBV18; j_call: TRBJ1-2; cdr3_aa: CASSQANYGYTF; cdr3_nt: TGTGCCAGCTCACAGGCTAACTATGGCTACACCTTC
d_call: TRBD2; clone_size: medium-sized; v_call: TRBV7-9; j_call: TRBJ2-7; cdr3_aa: CASSPTTGEGLYEQYF; cdr3_nt: TGTGCCAGCAGCCCGACTACGGGGGAGGGACTCTACGAGCAGTACTTC
d_call: .; clone_size: medium-sized; v_call: TRBV28; j_call: TRBJ2-3; cdr3_aa: CASAKQGRTDTQYF; cdr3_nt: TGTGCCAGCGCCAAACAGGGACGAACAGATACGCAGTATTTT
d_call: TRBD2; clone_size: few; v_call: TRBV6-4; j_call: TRBJ2-3; cdr3_aa: CASSDSSAGGADTQYF; cdr3_nt: TGTGCCAGCAGTGACTCGTCAGCGGGAGGGGCAGATACGCAGTATTTT
d_call: TRBD2; clone_size: many; v_call: TRBV7-2; j_call: TRBJ2-5; cdr3_aa: CASSLGGRGGETQYF; cdr3_nt: TGTGCCAGCAGCTTAGGGGGGAGGGGTGGAGAGACCCAGTACTTC
d_call: .; clone_size: few; v_call: TRBV29-1; j_call: TRBJ1-2; cdr3_aa: CSVEAEGSDGYTF; cdr3_nt: TGCAGCGTTGAAGCCGAGGGGAGCGATGGCTACACCTTC
d_call: TRBD2; clone_size: many; v_call: TRBV7-9; j_call: TRBJ2-3; cdr3_aa: CASSFQRLAPRTDTQYF; cdr3_nt: TGTGCCAGCAGTTTCCAACGACTAGCGCCCCGCACAGATACGCAGTATTTT
d_call: TRBD2; clone_size: many; v_call: TRBV29-1; j_call: TRBJ2-3; cdr3_aa: CSVEITSGNTQYF; cdr3_nt: TGCAGCGTTGAGATAACTAGCGGGAACACGCAGTATTTT
d_call: .; clone_size: medium-sized; v_call: TRBV4-2; j_call: TRBJ1-2; cdr3_aa: CASSQDPTTYGYTF; cdr3_nt: TGTGCCAGCAGCCAAGATCCGACTACCTATGGCTACACCTTC
d_call: TRBD1; clone_size: once; v_call: TRBV6-5; j_call: TRBJ1-1; cdr3_aa: CGSSDFDIATGGSTEAFF; cdr3_nt: TGTGGCAGCAGCGATTTTGATATTGCGACAGGGGGTAGCACTGAAGCTTTCTTT
d_call: .; clone_size: medium-sized; v_call: TRBV29-1; j_call: TRBJ2-3; cdr3_aa: CSVEPRGAQYF; cdr3_nt: TGCAGCGTTGAACCTCGTGGGGCTCAGTATTTT
d_call: .; clone_size: medium-sized; v_call: TRBV6-2/TRBV6-3; j_call: TRBJ1-3; cdr3_aa: CASSQPSGNTIYF; cdr3_nt: TGTGCCAGCAGCCAGCCGTCTGGAAACACCATATATTTT
d_call: .; clone_size: .; v_call: TRBV20-1; j_call: TRBJ1-1; cdr3_aa: CSARRTAEAFF; cdr3_nt: TGCAGTGCTAGAAGGACAGCTGAAGCTTTCTTT
d_call: TRBD1; clone_size: medium-sized; v_call: TRBV12-3/TRBV12-4; j_call: TRBJ1-3; cdr3_aa: CASSKGQTISGNTIYF; cdr3_nt: TGTGCCAGCAGTAAGGGACAGACCATCTCTGGAAACACCATATATTTT
d_call: .; clone_size: .; v_call: TRBV7-2; j_call: TRBJ1-5; cdr3_aa: CASSLEAGYRPQHF; cdr3_nt: TGTGCCAGCAGCTTAGAGGCCGGGTATCGGCCCCAGCATTTT
d_call: .; clone_size: .; v_call: TRBV4-3; j_call: TRBJ2-7; cdr3_aa: CASSQDLADTYEQYF; cdr3_nt: TGCGCCAGCAGCCAAGATTTAGCGGACACCTACGAGCAGTACTTC
d_call: TRBD1; clone_size: medium-sized; v_call: TRBV5-1; j_call: TRBJ2-1; cdr3_aa: CASSFRDRSNEQFF; cdr3_nt: TGCGCCAGCAGCTTCCGGGACAGGAGCAATGAGCAGTTCTTC
d_call: .; clone_size: medium-sized; v_call: TRBV12-3/TRBV12-4; j_call: TRBJ2-5; cdr3_aa: CASSRTGAGQETQYF; cdr3_nt: TGTGCCAGCAGTCGTACGGGGGCCGGCCAAGAGACCCAGTACTTC
d_call: TRBD1; clone_size: .; v_call: TRBV7-9; j_call: TRBJ1-1; cdr3_aa: CASSSTRQGDRGTEAFF; cdr3_nt: TGTGCCAGCAGCTCAACCAGACAGGGGGATCGCGGCACTGAAGCTTTCTTT
d_call: .; clone_size: medium-sized; v_call: TRBV3-1; j_call: TRBJ1-1; cdr3_aa: CASRQAGTTNTEAFF; cdr3_nt: TGTGCCAGCAGACAGGCCGGGACGACGAACACTGAAGCTTTCTTT
d_call: TRBD1; clone_size: medium-sized; v_call: TRBV10-2; j_call: TRBJ1-5; cdr3_aa: CASEGQGSNQPQHF; cdr3_nt: TGCGCCAGCGAGGGACAGGGTAGCAATCAGCCCCAGCATTTT
d_call: .; clone_size: medium-sized; v_call: TRBV3-2; j_call: TRBJ2-1; cdr3_aa: CASSQEPLTGWYNEQFF; cdr3_nt: TGTGCCAGCAGCCAAGAGCCCCTAACAGGGTGGTACAATGAGCAGTTCTTC
d_call: .; clone_size: many; v_call: TRBV2; j_call: TRBJ1-1; cdr3_aa: CASSEHGRDTEAFF; cdr3_nt: TGTGCCAGCAGCGAGCACGGCAGGGACACTGAAGCTTTCTTT
d_call: .; clone_size: .; v_call: TRBV18; j_call: TRBJ1-1; cdr3_aa: CASSPSESSEAFF; cdr3_nt: TGTGCCAGCTCACCCTCGGAATCGTCTGAAGCTTTCTTT
d_call: .; clone_size: medium-sized; v_call: TRBV18; j_call: TRBJ1-1; cdr3_aa: CASSPAGIDMNTEAFF; cdr3_nt: TGTGCCAGCTCACCCGCCGGGATCGATATGAACACTGAAGCTTTCTTT
d_call: .; clone_size: many; v_call: TRBV7-2; j_call: TRBJ2-3; cdr3_aa: CASSSGQPPADTQYF; cdr3_nt: TGTGCCAGCAGCTCAGGACAGCCCCCGGCAGATACGCAGTATTTT
d_call: .; clone_size: medium-sized; v_call: TRBV29-1; j_call: TRBJ1-1; cdr3_aa: CSAGQESTEAFF; cdr3_nt: TGCAGCGCCGGGCAGGAATCCACTGAAGCTTTCTTT